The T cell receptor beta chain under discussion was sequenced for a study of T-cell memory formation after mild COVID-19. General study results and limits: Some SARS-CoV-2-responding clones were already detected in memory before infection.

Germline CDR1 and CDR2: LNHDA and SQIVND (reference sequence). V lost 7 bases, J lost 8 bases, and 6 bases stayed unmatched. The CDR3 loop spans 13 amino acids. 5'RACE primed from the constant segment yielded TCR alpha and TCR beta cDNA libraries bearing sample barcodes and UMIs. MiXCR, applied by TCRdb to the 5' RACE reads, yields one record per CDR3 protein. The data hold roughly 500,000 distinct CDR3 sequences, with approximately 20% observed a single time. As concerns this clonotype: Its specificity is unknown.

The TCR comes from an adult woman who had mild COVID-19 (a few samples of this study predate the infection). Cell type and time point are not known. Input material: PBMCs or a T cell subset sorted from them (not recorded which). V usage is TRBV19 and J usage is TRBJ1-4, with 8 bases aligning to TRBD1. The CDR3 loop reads CASNQGAREKLFF. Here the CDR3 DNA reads TGTGCCAGTAATCAGGGGGCTAGGGAAAAACTGTTTTTT.